What follows describes a single T cell receptor beta chain. In its sample, this clone was seen many times. Its antigen is not yet known. Within one base of it there is no much larger clone, and no base qualities were kept. The library relied on PCR. The sequencer listed for this sample is Illumina HiSeq 4000. The TCR beta-chain CDR3 region of each patient was profiled by high-throughput sequencing. The original pipeline was this. The researchers built a classifier to tell apart papillary thyroid cancer patients with distant metastasis, based on CDR3 differences among clinicopathological groups. Repertoire diversity was assessed with the Shannon index, and tumor-blood repertoire similarity with the Morisita-Horn index. TCRdb cleaned the public reads at Q25 with fastp, built clones with MiXCR and kept in-frame beta chains. In this record, the V and J calls reflect TCRdb's handling and not the investigators' own analysis. Counted in this sample were 25,000 to 35,000 clones; roughly 25% of them appeared once. The ten largest account for about 8.9% of the sample.

The data are from a study of metastatic and nonmetastatic thyroid tumors (TCRdb year 2020). For the study in its entirety: Repertoires from peripheral blood and from tumor or nodule tissue samples of malignant and benign thyroid patients were compared.

None of the patients had been given any treatment before thyroid surgery. Using T-cell receptor beta sequencing, the researchers looked back retrospectively at clinical samples from patients, gathered between about 2011 and 2019. The study at large found these results: In both blood and tumor samples, malignant tumors were reported to have significantly higher TCR beta diversity than benign nodules.

Per the germline V gene, LGHNA is the CDR1 and YNFKEQ is the CDR2. Unmatched junction bases come to 15, with V trimmed by 4 bases and J by 8 bases. Taken from cysteine to phenylalanine, the CDR3 has 17 residues. Just CDR3 DNA is preserved here, 51 bases in frame from base 1. Sample: blood. This receptor was taken from a female donor with papillary thyroid cancer or a benign thyroid nodule (not recorded which). Some clones in this sample may be carry-over from other donors' samples. The rearrangement joined TRBV4-2 to TRBJ2-1; TRBD1 agrees with 9 junctional bases. The CDR3 protein: CASSLPTKNRGLDEQFF. The DNA reads as follows: TGTGCCAGCAGCCTCCCAACTAAAAACAGGGGGCTCGATGAGCAGTTCTTC.